Reported below is one TCR beta chain. This entry belongs to a study of blood T cell repertoires in COVID-19. Across the whole study: Samples came from the United States, Italy and Spain, spanning acute and convalescent COVID-19. T cells, B-cell-depleted T cells, or PBMCs supplied cDNA or gDNA.

Authors' methods: Using reference gene primer amplification, nucleated cell counts were estimated. Measured with immunoSEQ multiplex PCR; TCRdb has only the in-frame clones, and not every one. The V and J calls and the clone size are those of that table, but D and trimming were determined from the DNA. In the table there are approximately 670,000 clones, over 80% of which are singletons. The germline V gene encodes CDR1 SGHAT and CDR2 FQNNGV. Trimming at V came to 4 bases and at J to 4 bases, leaving 13 bases not matched to a gene. The length of the CDR3 is 18 residues. V is TRBV11-2 and J is TRBJ1-2; 12 nucleotides match TRBD1. The source of this sequence is a woman aged 18-35 years with acute or convalescent COVID-19. The sample was peripheral blood. CDR3 DNA: TGTGCCAGCAGCTCAGTAACCCGGGACAGGGGGCGCCGCTATGGCTACACCTTC. This sequence encodes CASSSVTRDRGRRYGYTF. Based on the CDR3 plus reference TRBV11-2 and TRBJ1-2, the full variable domain is EAGVAQSPRYKIIEKRQSVAFWCNPISGHATLYWYQQILGQGPKLLIQFQNNGVVDDSQLPKDRFSAERLKGVDSTLKIQPAKLEDSAVYLCASSSVTRDRGRRYGYTFGSGTRLTVV.